A single sample is the source of the 13 T cell receptor beta chains below, sequenced in a study of monozygotic twins with inflammatory bowel disease. For each CDR3 protein, TCRdb gives one entry from its re-call of the 5' RACE reads, without DNA. The sample features about 450,000 distinct CDR3 sequences, with 2% to 3% in its top ten. Sequenced input: blood. These receptors were collected from a human donor with ulcerative colitis or Crohn's disease, or a healthy co-twin of an affected twin (not recorded which).

This chain joins TRBV7-8 and TRBJ2-7. The CDR3 extends over 15 amino acids. In germline, CDR1 is SGHVS, CDR2 FQNEAQ. CDR3: CASSGISWGFDEQYF.

The chain is built from TRBV19 and TRBJ1-1. The CDR3 runs to 14 residues. Germline assignment: CDR1 LNHDA and CDR2 SQIVND (reference sequence). The CDR3 loop is CASSLKAGLTEAFF.

The rearrangement joins TRBV6-5 to TRBJ1-3; TCRdb's D gene call, TRBD1, goes unchecked for lack of DNA. Germline CDR1 and CDR2: MNHEY and SVGAGI. The CDR3 totals 15 residues. The CDR3 region is CASSWGGGAENTIYF.

The chain has TRBV10-3 and TRBJ1-6; TCRdb names TRBD1, which stays unverified in the absence of DNA. The germline V gene encodes CDR1 ENHRY and CDR2 SYGVKD. This CDR3 region has 13 residues. The CDR3 loop is CAITRDRDSPLHF.

This chain links TRBV5-1 with TRBJ1-2. CDR1 SGHRS and CDR2 YFSETQ come from the germline V gene. This CDR3 is built from 14 residues. The CDR3 spells CASSFGSSNYGYTF.

This chain joins TRBV5-1 and TRBJ2-5; TCRdb designates TRBD1, a call that cannot be tested without DNA. Germline CDR1 is SGHRS and CDR2 is YFSETQ. The CDR3 covers 15 residues. The CDR3 loop reads CASSLRDRARETQYF.

This chain uses TRBV6-5 with TRBJ1-6; as DNA is missing, the TRBD1 call by TCRdb cannot be tested. This CDR3 comprises 18 residues. Germline lookup yields CDR1 MNHEY and CDR2 SVGAGI. CDR3 loop: CASSYRRQGASYNSPLHF.

This chain joins TRBV20-1 and TRBJ2-7; as DNA is missing, the TRBD2 call by TCRdb cannot be tested. The germline gives CDR1 DFQATT, CDR2 SNEGSKA (reference sequence). The CDR3 sequence is 16 residues long. CDR3 sequence: CSASGTSGSSRYEQYF.

This chain joins TRBV20-1 and TRBJ1-5; TCRdb returns TRBD1, unconfirmable since there is no DNA. There are 14 residues in the CDR3. From germline, CDR1 is DFQATT and CDR2 SNEGSKA (reference sequence). This CDR3 is CSAVGQSFNQPQHF.

This sequence joins TRBV18 and TRBJ2-2; checking the TCRdb D call of TRBD1 is not possible without DNA. Germline loops: CDR1 KGHSH, CDR2 LQKENI. The CDR3 extends over 16 amino acids. The CDR3 sequence: CASSPWFQGDTGELFF.

This chain joins TRBV20-1 and TRBJ2-1. Germline V CDR1 and CDR2: DFQATT, SNEGSKA (reference sequence). The CDR3 covers 12 residues. CDR3 amino acids: CSALQTIDEQFF.

V and J are TRBV9 and TRBJ2-7; as DNA is missing, the TRBD1 call by TCRdb cannot be tested. Germline V CDR1 and CDR2: SGDLS, YYNGEE. This CDR3 spans 14 amino acids. The CDR3 loop is CASSSGVNSYEQYF.

This chain joins TRBV7-2 and TRBJ2-2; the D call of TRBD1 rests on TCRdb alone, since no DNA is present to check it. Germline CDR1 reads SGHTA; CDR2 reads FQGNSA. CDR3 size: 15 residues. The CDR3: CASSLLGRGTGELFF.